Presented here are 23 T cell receptor beta chains from one specimen sequenced in a study of cytomegalovirus exposure and HLA in healthy donors. Vbeta (60) and Jbeta (13) primers were used in the PCR. The protocol was immunoSEQ multiplex PCR, while the TCRdb copy is restricted to in-frame clones and leaves out a portion. Altogether 250,000 or so clones are present, 80% to 95% being singletons, with the ten largest covering about 1.7%. Sequencing was done on a sample of PBMCs. These receptor sequences come from a girl aged 2-9 years in good health and CMV-seronegative.

This clone was detected once. The chain has TRBV20-1 and TRBJ2-1; D gene uncertain. The germline V and J ends were trimmed by 4 bases and 4 bases, with 5 bases remaining between them. The CDR3 is 11 residues long. Germline V gene data show CDR1 as DFQATT and CDR2 as SNEGSKA (reference sequence). The CDR3: CSANLYNEQFF. CDR3 in DNA: TGCAGTGCTAATCTGTACAATGAGCAGTTCTTC.

The genes are TRBV6-1 and TRBJ2-2; possibly TRBD2 for D (5 bases). This CDR3 spans 15 amino acids. V was shortened by 4 bases and J by 6 bases, with 15 bases between the two germline ends. Germline assignment: CDR1 MNHNS and CDR2 SASEGT. CDR3 amino acids: CASSALTGSAGELFF. As DNA, the CDR3 is TGTGCCAGCAGTGCTTTAACGGGGTCGGCCGGGGAGCTGTTTTTT.

V gene TRBV7-2 combines with J gene TRBJ2-5, with 8 bases lining up with TRBD2. Germline V lookup: CDR1 SGHTA, CDR2 FQGNSA. The CDR3 contains 14 residues. The V and J ends lost 1 base and 4 bases, in that order; junction bases with no gene match: 2. The DNA of the CDR3 is TGTGCCAGCAGCTTAGGACTAGCGCGAGAGACCCAGTACTTC. It specifies CASSLGLARETQYF.

This chain uses TRBV2 with TRBJ2-2; 11 bases align to TRBD2. Germline V lookup: CDR1 SNHLY, CDR2 FYNNEI. J gave up 4 bases and V 4 bases, and 2 bases lay outside the gene matches. The CDR3 contains 15 residues. CDR3 loop: CASSVGLAGTGELFF. The CDR3 nucleotides are TGTGCCAGCAGTGTCGGACTAGCGGGCACCGGGGAGCTGTTTTTT.

The chain combines TRBV7-7 with TRBJ2-6; 8 nucleotides match TRBD1. V lost 1 base, J lost 1 base, and 0 bases stayed unmatched. This CDR3 is built from 16 residues. The germline CDR1 and CDR2 sequences are SSHAT and FNYEAQ (reference sequence). The CDR3 spells CASSLGQGSGANVLTF. Written as DNA, the CDR3 is TGTGCCAGCAGCTTAGGACAGGGGTCTGGGGCCAACGTCCTGACTTTC.

V is TRBV7-2 and J is TRBJ1-5; D not certain. Trimming took off 1 base at V and 4 bases at J, with 8 bases between the two ends. Per the germline V gene, CDR1 is SGHTA and CDR2 is FQGNSA. The CDR3 sequence is 14 residues long. This CDR3 reads CASSLDRGNQPQHF. The CDR3 DNA reads as TGTGCCAGCAGCTTAGATCGGGGAAATCAGCCCCAGCATTTT.

Note on this clone: This specimen includes other DNA sequences encoding the same CDR3. The chain joins TRBV6-1 to TRBJ1-3, with 7 bases fitting TRBD1. Per germline, CDR1 MNHNS and CDR2 SASEGT. The CDR3 spans 15 residues. V dropped 4 bases and J dropped 3; count of bases not matched to a gene: 6. The CDR3 region has the DNA TGTGCCAGCAGTGCCGACAGGGTACGTGGAAACACCATATATTTT. This sequence encodes CASSADRVRGNTIYF.

The CDR3 protein is CASAGVGSNQPQHF. The CDR3 DNA is TGCGCCAGCGCGGGGGTCGGGAGCAATCAGCCCCAGCATTTT. The chain joins TRBV10-2 to TRBJ1-5, with D perhaps matching TRBD1 (5 bases). V was cut by 8 bases and J by 1 base, with 12 bases left in between. Per the germline V gene, CDR1 is WSHSY and CDR2 is SAAADI. The CDR3 length is 14 residues.

The gene calls are TRBV6-1 and TRBJ2-4; 7 bases are shared with TRBD1. The CDR3 covers 13 residues. Germline CDR1 and CDR2: MNHNS and SASEGT. The trim removed 4 bases at V and 7 bases at J, leaving 4 bases unmatched. CDR3 in DNA: TGTGCCAGCAGTGGGACAGGTTTGAACATTCAGTACTTC. Translation: CASSGTGLNIQYF.

The chain is built from TRBV5-1 and TRBJ1-6; 7 nucleotides match TRBD1. The trim removed 4 bases at V and 6 bases at J, leaving 4 bases unmatched. The CDR3 runs 14 residues. CDR1 and CDR2 from the germline V gene are SGHRS and YFSETQ. The DNA for the CDR3 is TGCGCCAGCAGCCGACAGGGCGGTAATTCACCCCTCCACTTT. This gives the protein CASSRQGGNSPLHF.

The chain combines TRBV7-9 with TRBJ2-7; 8 nucleotides agree with TRBD2. This CDR3 contains 11 residues. From germline, CDR1 is SEHNR and CDR2 FQNEAQ (reference sequence). This CDR3 reads CASGSSYEQYF. The CDR3 nucleotides read TGTGCAAGCGGGAGCTCCTACGAGCAGTACTTC.

This chain uses TRBV10-3 with TRBJ1-5, with 8 positions matching TRBD1. From germline, CDR1 is ENHRY and CDR2 SYGVKD. The CDR3 is 17 amino acids. Germline trimming cut 0 bases from V and 4 bases from J; bases unmatched to any gene: 8. The CDR3 loop is CAISESVIQGGNQPQHF. The CDR3 region has the DNA TGTGCCATCAGTGAGTCTGTGATACAGGGGGGGAATCAGCCCCAGCATTTT.

V and J are TRBV29-1 and TRBJ1-4; 7 bases map to TRBD1. V shed 6 bases and J 3 bases; nucleotides not matched to a gene: 4. This CDR3 region has 13 residues. Germline-derived CDR1 and CDR2 are SQVTM and ANQGSEA. The CDR3 nucleotides read TGCAGCGTATCCGGGACAGCTAATGAAAAACTGTTTTTT. This encodes CSVSGTANEKLFF.

As regards this clone: Other DNA sequences of this sample code for an identical CDR3. This chain uses TRBV9 with TRBJ2-7, with D perhaps matching TRBD2 (6 bases). Germline loops: CDR1 SGDLS, CDR2 YYNGEE. The CDR3 spans 15 residues. V gave up 0 bases and J gave up 0 bases, with 10 bases separating them. The CDR3 spells CASSVGGGNSYEQYF. In nucleotides, the CDR3 is TGTGCCAGCAGCGTAGGAGGCGGGAACTCCTACGAGCAGTACTTC.

The chain recombines TRBV6-5 with TRBJ2-3, with TRBD2 as a possible D gene (5 bases). This CDR3 region has 15 residues. CDR1 is MNHEY, CDR2 SVGAGI, per germline. The V end lost 6 bases, the J end lost 2 bases, and 15 bases lay between the germline ends. CDR3 sequence: CASREDWLFTDTQYF. The CDR3 DNA is TGTGCCAGCAGGGAGGACTGGCTTTTCACAGATACGCAGTATTTT.

The chain combines TRBV6-6 with TRBJ2-1; no firm D call. With 7 bases removed from V and 4 bases from J, the gap between germline ends came to 17 bases. The CDR3 totals 15 residues. Germline CDR1 is MNHNY and CDR2 is SVGAGI (reference sequence). CDR3 loop: CASTKLALSYNEQFF. As DNA, the CDR3 is TGTGCCAGCACTAAGCTTGCTCTAAGTTACAATGAGCAGTTCTTC.

The chain is built from TRBV14 and TRBJ2-1; D gene ambiguous. Trimming took off 1 base at V and 4 bases at J, with 5 bases between the two ends. Germline loops: CDR1 SGHDN, CDR2 FVKESK. This CDR3 region has 13 residues. The CDR3 region is CASSQGVYNEQFF. DNA for the CDR3: TGTGCCAGCAGCCAAGGCGTGTACAATGAGCAGTTCTTC.

V is TRBV7-6 and J is TRBJ2-1; D is unclear. CDR3 length: 13 residues. Trimming cost V 4 bases and J 1 base, with 5 bases left between them. Germline V gene data show CDR1 as SGHVS and CDR2 as FNYEAQ. The CDR3 sequence: CASSWASYNEQFF. CDR3 nucleotide sequence: TGTGCCAGCAGCTGGGCTTCCTACAATGAGCAGTTCTTC.

J is TRBJ2-7 and V is TRBV5-1; TRBD2 matches at 8 bases. J lost 0 bases, V lost 0 bases, and 14 bases had no gene match. The CDR3 has 19 residues. CDR1 and CDR2 (germline): SGHRS, YFSETQ. The CDR3 sequence: CASSLAPIIAGLSSYEQYF. CDR3 nucleotide sequence: TGCGCCAGCAGCTTGGCCCCCATAATAGCGGGATTAAGCTCCTACGAGCAGTACTTC.

The chain has TRBV7-6 and TRBJ1-1; 7 bases agree with TRBD1. V lost 0 bases to trimming and J lost 5 bases; unmatched junction nucleotides: 6. The CDR3 sequence is 15 residues long. Germline V lookup: CDR1 SGHVS, CDR2 FNYEAQ. This CDR3 is CASSLAYRGWTEAFF. CDR3 nucleotide sequence: TGTGCCAGCAGCTTAGCCTACAGGGGCTGGACTGAAGCTTTCTTT.

The chain employs TRBV15 and TRBJ1-6; 9 bases agree with TRBD1. The ends lost 3 bases at V and 10 bases at J; junction bases unmatched: 4. This CDR3 spans 14 amino acids. Germline values: CDR1 LNHNV, CDR2 YYDKDF (reference sequence). The CDR3 nucleotides are TGTGCCACCAGCAGGGACAGGGGTGGCTCACCCCTCCACTTT. Residues: CATSRDRGGSPLHF.

The V call is TRBV28, the J call TRBJ2-1; D gene ambiguous. Trimming took 1 base from V and 4 from J, leaving 8 bases between them. CDR1 is MDHEN and CDR2 is SYDVKM in the germline V gene. The CDR3 runs to 14 residues. CDR3 nucleotides: TGTGCCAGCAGTTTATATGGAGCTTACAATGAGCAGTTCTTC. It translates to CASSLYGAYNEQFF. Based on the CDR3 plus reference TRBV28 and TRBJ2-1, the full variable domain is DVKVTQSSRYLVKRTGEKVFLECVQDMDHENMFWYRQDPGLGLRLIYFSYDVKMKEKGDIPEGYSVSREKKERFSLILESASTNQTSMYLCASSLYGAYNEQFFGPGTRLTVL.

The J gene is TRBJ2-3, the V gene TRBV6-1; possible D gene TRBD1, 6 bases. From germline, CDR1 is MNHNS and CDR2 SASEGT. Deletions cut 4 bases from V and 8 bases from J, with 13 bases between. The CDR3 sequence is 13 residues long. The CDR3: CASSALEGGTQYF. The CDR3 DNA follows: TGTGCCAGCAGTGCCCTGGAAGGGGGTACGCAGTATTTT.